This is a list of T cell receptor beta chains from one sample in a study of vaccination and CD4 T cells after COVID-19. Their cognate antigens are unknown. TCRdb recomputed calls from the PCR reads with MiXCR, one row per CDR3 protein. The table lists under 25,000 distinct CDR3 sequences, 30% to 40% of them singletons. The specimen sequenced was cultured CD4+ T cells from blood. The receptors derive from a human donor with COVID-19. The CDR3 runs from the conserved cysteine through the conserved F or W. The D gene is left open where the match is weak. The size field is filled for only some rows; it gives once, few, many or a size class.

CDR3aa: CAWARDSGNYGYTF
CDR3nt: TGTGCCTGGGCGAGGGATAGCGGTAACTATGGCTACACCTTC
abundance: few
j_gene: TRBJ1-2
d_gene: NA
len: 14
v_gene: TRBV30

CDR3aa: CSAHRGEVDNSPLHF
CDR3nt: TGCAGTGCCCACAGGGGGGAGGTAGATAATTCACCCCTCCACTTT
abundance: medium-sized
j_gene: TRBJ1-6
d_gene: TRBD1
len: 15
v_gene: TRBV20-1

CDR3aa: CASSSGGKDTQYF
CDR3nt: TGTGCCAGCAGCTCGGGGGGTAAAGATACGCAGTATTTT
abundance: few
j_gene: TRBJ2-3
d_gene: TRBD2
len: 13
v_gene: TRBV5-4

CDR3aa: CSATGLGREKLFF
CDR3nt: TGCAGTGCCACTGGTCTAGGCCGTGAAAAACTGTTTTTT
abundance: few
j_gene: TRBJ1-4
d_gene: NA
len: 13
v_gene: TRBV20-1

CDR3aa: CSAWSSDEKLFF
CDR3nt: TGCAGTGCGTGGTCGTCTGATGAAAAACTGTTTTTT
abundance: NA
j_gene: TRBJ1-4
d_gene: NA
len: 12
v_gene: TRBV20-1

CDR3aa: CASSDLDGSGNTIYF
CDR3nt: TGTGCCAGCAGTGATCTCGACGGCTCTGGAAACACCATATATTTT
abundance: NA
j_gene: TRBJ1-3
d_gene: NA
len: 15
v_gene: TRBV6-1

CDR3aa: CASRATGTGGLADTQYF
CDR3nt: TGTGCCAGCAGAGCAACCGGGACTGGGGGTCTCGCAGATACGCAGTATTTT
abundance: few
j_gene: TRBJ2-3
d_gene: NA
len: 17
v_gene: TRBV6-2/TRBV6-3

CDR3aa: CSARDAGGPYEQYF
CDR3nt: TGCAGTGCTAGAGATGCAGGGGGGCCCTACGAGCAGTACTTC
abundance: few
j_gene: TRBJ2-7
d_gene: NA
len: 14
v_gene: TRBV20-1

CDR3aa: CASSARSWETQYF
CDR3nt: TGTGCCAGTAGTGCCCGTTCATGGGAGACCCAGTACTTC
abundance: few
j_gene: TRBJ2-5
d_gene: NA
len: 13
v_gene: TRBV19

CDR3aa: CASSREGAGRADEQYF
CDR3nt: TGTGCCAGCAGCCGAGAGGGGGCAGGGAGGGCGGACGAGCAGTACTTC
abundance: few
j_gene: TRBJ2-7
d_gene: NA
len: 16
v_gene: TRBV7-2

CDR3aa: CSVETSYRPDTQYF
CDR3nt: TGCAGCGTTGAAACAAGCTATCGCCCAGATACGCAGTATTTT
abundance: NA
j_gene: TRBJ2-3
d_gene: NA
len: 14
v_gene: TRBV29-1

CDR3aa: CASSGHREATGELFF
CDR3nt: TGTGCCAGCAGCGGGCACAGGGAGGCCACCGGGGAGCTGTTTTTT
abundance: few
j_gene: TRBJ2-2
d_gene: NA
len: 15
v_gene: TRBV7-9

CDR3aa: CASSHRGENTIYF
CDR3nt: TGTGCCAGCAGCCACAGGGGCGAAAACACCATATATTTT
abundance: NA
j_gene: TRBJ1-3
d_gene: TRBD1
len: 13
v_gene: TRBV7-9

CDR3aa: CATSRGGRSIDTQYF
CDR3nt: TGTGCCACCAGCAGGGGCGGGCGGAGCATAGATACGCAGTATTTT
abundance: NA
j_gene: TRBJ2-3
d_gene: NA
len: 15
v_gene: TRBV15

CDR3aa: CATSDSGTGGTDTQYF
CDR3nt: TGTGCCACCAGTGATTCCGGGACAGGGGGCACAGATACGCAGTATTTT
abundance: NA
j_gene: TRBJ2-3
d_gene: TRBD1
len: 16
v_gene: TRBV24-1

CDR3aa: CASSLRGTGILAGGELFF
CDR3nt: TGTGCCAGCAGTTTAAGAGGGACAGGGATACTTGCGGGCGGGGAGCTGTTTTTT
abundance: few
j_gene: TRBJ2-2
d_gene: TRBD1
len: 18
v_gene: TRBV27

CDR3aa: CSVVRGSNEKLFF
CDR3nt: TGCAGCGTTGTCCGGGGATCTAATGAAAAACTGTTTTTT
abundance: NA
j_gene: TRBJ1-4
d_gene: NA
len: 13
v_gene: TRBV29-1

CDR3aa: CASSRDSDQPQHF
CDR3nt: TGTGCCAGCAGCCGGGACAGTGATCAGCCCCAGCATTTT
abundance: NA
j_gene: TRBJ1-5
d_gene: TRBD1
len: 13
v_gene: TRBV25-1

CDR3aa: CASGFPLLAGVTNEQFF
CDR3nt: TGTGCTAGTGGTTTCCCACTACTCGCGGGGGTTACGAATGAGCAGTTCTTC
abundance: NA
j_gene: TRBJ2-1
d_gene: TRBD2
len: 17
v_gene: TRBV12-5

CDR3aa: CASSLNLGGSPLHF
CDR3nt: TGTGCCAGCAGTTTAAACCTAGGGGGTTCACCCCTCCACTTT
abundance: few
j_gene: TRBJ1-6
d_gene: NA
len: 14
v_gene: TRBV27

CDR3aa: CASSLIFDGNSPLHF
CDR3nt: TGTGCCAGCAGTTTAATTTTCGACGGCAATTCACCCCTCCACTTT
abundance: few
j_gene: TRBJ1-6
d_gene: NA
len: 15
v_gene: TRBV12-3/TRBV12-4

CDR3aa: CASSHAGGPEAFF
CDR3nt: TGCGCCAGCAGCCATGCCGGCGGTCCCGAAGCTTTCTTT
abundance: NA
j_gene: TRBJ1-1
d_gene: NA
len: 13
v_gene: TRBV4-1

CDR3aa: CASSVAGGRVISEQFF
CDR3nt: TGTGCCAGCAGCGTAGCGGGGGGGCGTGTTATCAGTGAGCAGTTCTTC
abundance: NA
j_gene: TRBJ2-1
d_gene: TRBD2
len: 16
v_gene: TRBV9

CDR3aa: CSARTGSNSYNEQFF
CDR3nt: TGCAGTGCTAGAACCGGGAGCAACTCCTACAATGAGCAGTTCTTC
abundance: few
j_gene: TRBJ2-1
d_gene: NA
len: 15
v_gene: TRBV20-1

CDR3aa: CASRLAGTTNEKLFF
CDR3nt: TGTGCCAGCAGGCTCGCCGGGACAACTAATGAAAAACTGTTTTTT
abundance: NA
j_gene: TRBJ1-4
d_gene: NA
len: 15
v_gene: TRBV2

CDR3aa: CASSLAGGIGETQYF
CDR3nt: TGCGCCAGCAGCTTGGCTGGCGGGATTGGGGAGACCCAGTACTTC
abundance: NA
j_gene: TRBJ2-5
d_gene: NA
len: 15
v_gene: TRBV5-1

CDR3aa: CASSPQTGRDTIYF
CDR3nt: TGTGCCAGCAGCCCTCAGACAGGGCGGGACACCATATATTTT
abundance: NA
j_gene: TRBJ1-3
d_gene: TRBD1
len: 14
v_gene: TRBV11-2

CDR3aa: CASSPGTDYTGELFF
CDR3nt: TGTGCCAGCAGCCCCGGGACAGACTACACCGGGGAGCTGTTTTTT
abundance: NA
j_gene: TRBJ2-2
d_gene: TRBD1
len: 15
v_gene: TRBV5-4

CDR3aa: CASSSTGQGGYGYTF
CDR3nt: TGTGCCAGCAGCTCGACCGGACAGGGGGGGTACGGCTACACCTTC
abundance: few
j_gene: TRBJ1-2
d_gene: TRBD1
len: 15
v_gene: TRBV9

CDR3aa: CASRGGDNSNQPQHF
CDR3nt: TGTGCCAGCAGAGGGGGGGACAATAGCAATCAGCCCCAGCATTTT
abundance: few
j_gene: TRBJ1-5
d_gene: NA
len: 15
v_gene: TRBV6-2/TRBV6-3

CDR3aa: CASRGTAKETQYF
CDR3nt: TGTGCCAGCAGGGGGACAGCCAAAGAGACCCAGTACTTC
abundance: NA
j_gene: TRBJ2-5
d_gene: TRBD1
len: 13
v_gene: TRBV6-1

CDR3aa: CARDRTGTYSEQYF
CDR3nt: TGCGCCAGGGATCGGACAGGGACGTATAGCGAGCAGTACTTC
abundance: few
j_gene: TRBJ2-7
d_gene: TRBD1
len: 14
v_gene: TRBV10-1

CDR3aa: CASSGISYNSPLHF
CDR3nt: TGTGCCAGCAGTGGCATCTCCTATAATTCACCCCTCCACTTT
abundance: NA
j_gene: TRBJ1-6
d_gene: NA
len: 14
v_gene: TRBV27

CDR3aa: CAGRAGGADTQYF
CDR3nt: TGTGCCGGTCGGGCGGGTGGGGCAGATACGCAGTATTTT
abundance: NA
j_gene: TRBJ2-3
d_gene: NA
len: 13
v_gene: TRBV30

CDR3aa: CAWSYPGSGGQPQHF
CDR3nt: TGTGCCTGGTCCTACCCCGGCTCTGGCGGTCAGCCCCAGCATTTT
abundance: NA
j_gene: TRBJ1-5
d_gene: NA
len: 15
v_gene: TRBV30

CDR3aa: CASSQGLAGETQYF
CDR3nt: TGCGCCAGCAGCCAGGGACTAGCGGGGGAGACCCAGTACTTC
abundance: NA
j_gene: TRBJ2-5
d_gene: TRBD2
len: 14
v_gene: TRBV5-1

CDR3aa: CSASATGGASKNIQYF
CDR3nt: TGCAGTGCTAGTGCGACTGGGGGGGCTTCCAAAAACATTCAGTACTTC
abundance: few
j_gene: TRBJ2-4
d_gene: NA
len: 16
v_gene: TRBV20-1

CDR3aa: CASSSAGTSDEQFF
CDR3nt: TGTGCCAGCAGCTCGGCGGGGACAAGCGATGAGCAGTTCTTC
abundance: once
j_gene: TRBJ2-1
d_gene: NA
len: 14
v_gene: TRBV5-4

CDR3aa: CASSLETGPQHF
CDR3nt: TGTGCCAGCAGCTTGGAAACGGGGCCCCAGCATTTT
abundance: NA
j_gene: TRBJ1-5
d_gene: NA
len: 12
v_gene: TRBV7-9

CDR3aa: CSARRREPTDTQYF
CDR3nt: TGCAGTGCTAGACGGCGGGAGCCCACAGATACGCAGTATTTT
abundance: NA
j_gene: TRBJ2-3
d_gene: TRBD2
len: 14
v_gene: TRBV20-1

CDR3aa: CSAREAALAKNIQYF
CDR3nt: TGCAGTGCTAGAGAGGCTGCCTTGGCCAAAAACATTCAGTACTTC
abundance: NA
j_gene: TRBJ2-4
d_gene: NA
len: 15
v_gene: TRBV20-1

CDR3aa: CASSDRTNQPQHF
CDR3nt: TGTGCCAGTAGTGACAGGACAAATCAGCCCCAGCATTTT
abundance: NA
j_gene: TRBJ1-5
d_gene: NA
len: 13
v_gene: TRBV19

CDR3aa: CASSLSLYQETQYF
CDR3nt: TGTGCTAGCAGCTTATCGCTATACCAAGAGACCCAGTACTTC
abundance: NA
j_gene: TRBJ2-5
d_gene: NA
len: 14
v_gene: TRBV7-7

CDR3aa: CSARPESGDSSYEQYF
CDR3nt: TGCAGTGCTAGGCCCGAGTCCGGTGACAGCTCCTACGAGCAGTACTTC
abundance: NA
j_gene: TRBJ2-7
d_gene: NA
len: 16
v_gene: TRBV20-1

CDR3aa: CASTNRLGAGTDTQYF
CDR3nt: TGTGCCAGCACCAATAGGTTGGGGGCGGGCACAGATACGCAGTATTTT
abundance: NA
j_gene: TRBJ2-3
d_gene: NA
len: 16
v_gene: TRBV28

CDR3aa: CSARTGLAGGNLAKNIQYF
CDR3nt: TGCAGTGCTAGAACAGGACTAGCGGGGGGGAACCTAGCCAAAAACATTCAGTACTTC
abundance: NA
j_gene: TRBJ2-4
d_gene: TRBD2
len: 19
v_gene: TRBV20-1

CDR3aa: CASWLAGGTGELFF
CDR3nt: TGTGCCAGTTGGCTAGCGGGGGGTACCGGGGAGCTGTTTTTT
abundance: NA
j_gene: TRBJ2-2
d_gene: TRBD2
len: 14
v_gene: TRBV19

CDR3aa: CASSQVRQEDYGYTF
CDR3nt: TGTGCCAGCAGCCAAGTGAGACAGGAGGACTATGGCTACACCTTC
abundance: few
j_gene: TRBJ1-2
d_gene: NA
len: 15
v_gene: TRBV4-2

CDR3aa: CASSRGEGAAYGYTF
CDR3nt: TGTGCCAGTAGTAGGGGTGAGGGGGCGGCCTATGGCTACACCTTC
abundance: NA
j_gene: TRBJ1-2
d_gene: TRBD1
len: 15
v_gene: TRBV19

CDR3aa: CASSLERDRGYEQFF
CDR3nt: TGTGCCAGCAGTTTGGAACGGGACAGGGGCTATGAGCAGTTCTTC
abundance: few
j_gene: TRBJ2-1
d_gene: TRBD1
len: 15
v_gene: TRBV27

CDR3aa: CATSEAGTGAGTQYF
CDR3nt: TGTGCCACCAGTGAAGCCGGGACAGGGGCCGGGACCCAGTACTTC
abundance: few
j_gene: TRBJ2-5
d_gene: TRBD1
len: 15
v_gene: TRBV24-1

CDR3aa: CASSLRGGNQPQHF
CDR3nt: TGTGCCAGCAGCTTAAGGGGGGGCAATCAGCCCCAGCATTTT
abundance: NA
j_gene: TRBJ1-5
d_gene: NA
len: 14
v_gene: TRBV5-8

CDR3aa: CASSFKSTSGETQYF
CDR3nt: TGTGCCAGCAGCTTTAAAAGCACGTCGGGGGAGACCCAGTACTTC
abundance: NA
j_gene: TRBJ2-5
d_gene: NA
len: 15
v_gene: TRBV5-6

CDR3aa: CASSQVLNTGELFF
CDR3nt: TGTGCCAGCAGCCAAGTCCTAAACACCGGGGAGCTGTTTTTT
abundance: NA
j_gene: TRBJ2-2
d_gene: NA
len: 14
v_gene: TRBV14

CDR3aa: CASSLNEGLDTQYF
CDR3nt: TGTGCCAGCAGCCTGAATGAGGGATTAGATACGCAGTATTTT
abundance: once
j_gene: TRBJ2-3
d_gene: NA
len: 14
v_gene: TRBV7-6

CDR3aa: CSAIGGGGGSNQPQHF
CDR3nt: TGCAGTGCTATAGGAGGGGGCGGAGGGAGCAATCAGCCCCAGCATTTT
abundance: few
j_gene: TRBJ1-5
d_gene: TRBD1
len: 16
v_gene: TRBV20-1

CDR3aa: CASSYVSQGVPLHF
CDR3nt: TGTGCCAGCAGCTACGTCTCCCAGGGTGTTCCCCTCCACTTT
abundance: NA
j_gene: TRBJ1-6
d_gene: NA
len: 14
v_gene: TRBV11-1

CDR3aa: CSARGGLEAFF
CDR3nt: TGCAGTGCTAGAGGGGGGCTCGAAGCTTTCTTT
abundance: few
j_gene: TRBJ1-1
d_gene: NA
len: 11
v_gene: TRBV20-1

CDR3aa: CASSLASGGARTSTDTQYF
CDR3nt: TGTGCCAGCAGCTTAGCTAGCGGGGGGGCCAGGACTAGCACAGATACGCAGTATTTT
abundance: NA
j_gene: TRBJ2-3
d_gene: TRBD2
len: 19
v_gene: TRBV7-3

CDR3aa: CASSYDRAGGYTF
CDR3nt: TGTGCCAGCAGTTACGACAGGGCTGGTGGCTACACCTTC
abundance: NA
j_gene: TRBJ1-2
d_gene: TRBD1
len: 13
v_gene: TRBV6-2/TRBV6-3